A selection of T cell receptor beta chains follows, all from one sample in a study of Ad26.COV2.S vaccination and SARS-CoV-2 variants. Sequencing was performed with immunoSEQ multiplex PCR; in TCRdb, only in-frame clones are kept and a portion is missing. The top ten hold roughly 3.1% of the sample, which has about 350,000 clones, approximately 81% seen once. The sample in question was peripheral blood, obtained in a trial of Ad26.COV2.S vaccine versus placebo. These receptors were taken from a person between 18 and 65 years old who received the Ad26.COV2.S COVID-19 vaccine or a placebo. Each CDR3 is given with its conserved first and last residue. Each record gives: V gene, J gene, clone size, D gene, CDR3 protein, CDR3 DNA. A D gene is named only where the DNA matches it firmly. Clone size, where shown, is once, few, many, or a class for clones that have expanded.

TRBV4-3	TRBJ1-5	-	-	CASSQDEATYSNQPQHF	TGCGCCAGCAGCCAAGATGAGGCAACTTATAGCAATCAGCCCCAGCATTTT
TRBV12-3/TRBV12-4	TRBJ1-2	-	-	CASSFRGDYGYTF	TGTGCCAGCAGTTTTCGGGGAGACTATGGCTACACCTTC
TRBV7-8	TRBJ2-3	-	-	CASSRASGTQYF	TGTGCCAGCAGCCGCGCGTCCGGTACGCAGTATTTT
TRBV28	TRBJ1-5	-	TRBD1	CASSLSGTGVLASNQPQHF	TGTGCCAGCAGTTTGTCCGGGACAGGGGTACTAGCGAGCAATCAGCCCCAGCATTTT
TRBV9	TRBJ2-5	-	-	CASSVWDLETQYF	TGTGCCAGCAGCGTCTGGGACCTGGAGACCCAGTACTTC
TRBV7-9	TRBJ2-5	-	-	CASSPGPGNQETQYF	TGTGCCAGCAGCCCCGGGCCGGGAAACCAAGAGACCCAGTACTTC
TRBV5-1	TRBJ2-7	few	-	CASSATRDEQYF	TGCGCCAGCTCCGCAACCCGGGACGAGCAGTACTTC
TRBV28	TRBJ1-3	once	TRBD1	CASSSTRGLNTIYF	TGTGCCAGCAGTTCTACCAGGGGGCTAAACACCATATATTTT
TRBV6-5	TRBJ2-7	-	-	CASSYVRGEGHEQYF	TGTGCCAGCAGTTACGTTAGGGGAGAAGGTCACGAGCAGTACTTC
TRBV6-5	TRBJ2-2	few	TRBD1	CASSWGQTNTGELFF	TGTGCCAGCAGTTGGGGACAGACGAACACCGGGGAGCTGTTTTTT
TRBV5-6	TRBJ2-1	once	TRBD2	CASSSSGGVFYEQFF	TGTGCCAGCAGCTCTAGCGGGGGGGTTTTCTATGAGCAGTTCTTC
TRBV27	TRBJ2-5	-	-	CASGTDNGETQYF	TGTGCCAGCGGGACCGACAATGGGGAGACCCAGTACTTC
TRBV5-3	TRBJ1-1	-	-	CARSLVHGSTEAFF	TGTGCCAGAAGCTTGGTTCACGGGAGCACTGAAGCTTTCTTT
TRBV4-1	TRBJ2-7	-	-	CASSQEPGRGSYEQYF	TGCGCCAGCAGCCAAGAACCTGGTCGGGGATCCTACGAGCAGTACTTC
TRBV30	TRBJ2-2	-	-	CAWRTLTNTGELFF	TGTGCCTGGAGGACCCTCACGAACACCGGGGAGCTGTTTTTT
TRBV5-3	TRBJ2-2	-	TRBD1	CARSFTGGTGELFF	TGTGCCAGAAGCTTTACAGGGGGCACCGGGGAGCTGTTTTTT
TRBV19	TRBJ1-3	-	-	CASSPSGLSGNTIYF	TGTGCCAGTAGTCCAAGCGGTCTTTCTGGAAACACCATATATTTT
TRBV7-9	TRBJ2-7	-	TRBD1	CASSLAGTGGHEQYF	TGTGCCAGCAGCTTAGCGGGGACAGGGGGCCACGAGCAGTACTTC
TRBV18	TRBJ1-3	few	-	CASSPPNSPTSGNTIYF	TGTGCCAGCTCACCACCGAACAGTCCCACATCTGGAAACACCATATATTTT
TRBV13	TRBJ1-2	-	TRBD1	CASSRQGSYGYTF	TGTGCCAGCAGCCGACAGGGGTCCTATGGCTACACCTTC
TRBV7-2	TRBJ1-1	-	-	CASSRRGNTEAFF	TGTGCCAGCAGCCGCCGGGGGAACACTGAAGCTTTCTTT
TRBV9	TRBJ1-6	-	TRBD1	CASSVEAGGQGNSPLHF	TGTGCCAGCAGCGTAGAGGCTGGGGGACAGGGTAATTCACCCCTCCACTTT
TRBV24-1	TRBJ2-1	-	TRBD2	CATSSGRDNEQFF	TGTGCCACTTCTAGCGGGAGGGACAATGAGCAGTTCTTC
TRBV30	TRBJ1-4	-	-	CAWSGGRGATNEKLFF	TGTGCCTGGAGTGGAGGTCGGGGGGCAACTAATGAAAAACTGTTTTTT
TRBV19	TRBJ2-1	-	TRBD2	CASSWREGGAYNEQFF	TGTGCCAGTAGTTGGCGGGAGGGCGGTGCCTACAATGAGCAGTTCTTC
TRBV12-3/TRBV12-4	TRBJ2-7	once	-	CASSLGRYEQYF	TGTGCCAGCAGTTTGGGAAGGTACGAGCAGTACTTC
TRBV6-5	TRBJ2-7	-	-	CASSYSGPQAAYEQYF	TGTGCCAGCAGTTACTCAGGACCCCAAGCCGCCTACGAGCAGTACTTC
TRBV12-3/TRBV12-4	TRBJ2-3	-	-	CASSFAQADTQYF	TGTGCCAGCAGTTTCGCGCAGGCAGATACGCAGTATTTT
TRBV5-4	TRBJ2-5	-	-	CASSLAGVEETQYF	TGTGCCAGCAGCTTGGCGGGAGTGGAAGAGACCCAGTACTTC
TRBV2	TRBJ1-1	-	-	CASSFKGMDGTEAFF	TGTGCCAGCAGTTTCAAAGGGATGGACGGCACTGAAGCTTTCTTT
TRBV4-3	TRBJ1-2	-	-	CASSQEEFHYGYTF	TGCGCCAGCAGCCAAGAGGAGTTTCACTATGGCTACACCTTC
TRBV5-6	TRBJ1-6	-	-	CASTTWPGGSPLHF	TGTGCCAGCACCACTTGGCCTGGGGGTTCACCCCTCCACTTT
TRBV9	TRBJ2-2	-	-	CASSPQGALAGELFF	TGTGCCAGCAGCCCACAAGGGGCATTGGCCGGGGAGCTGTTTTTT